The clone carrying this TCR beta chain was seen a handful of times. The sample is drawn from a study of blood T cell repertoires in COVID-19. On the study more broadly: Material from acute and convalescent COVID-19 was sourced from the United States, Italy and Spain. T cells, B-cell-depleted T cells, or PBMCs provided the cDNA or gDNA that served as material.

The CDR3 consists of 15 residues. The junction had 6 bases not matched to a gene; V was cut back by 5 bases and J by 3 bases. Germline CDR1 is LNHDA and CDR2 is SQIVND (reference sequence). Categorization into cohorts depended on clinical history that participants reported. Recovery among Cohort 3 donors was established by two negative PCRs, clearance, or symptom resolution. Measured with immunoSEQ multiplex PCR; TCRdb has only the in-frame clones, and not every one. The table lists about 180,000 clones, 88% of them singletons, with 9% in the top ten. This receptor was taken from a woman under 30 who had recovered from COVID-19. Sequencing was carried out using PBMCs or T cells enriched from blood (not recorded which). The chain combines TRBV19 with TRBJ1-4; 7 nucleotides align to TRBD1. CDR3 sequence: CASSATGTANEKLFF. Here the CDR3 DNA reads TGTGCCAGTAGTGCCACCGGGACAGCTAATGAAAAACTGTTTTTT.